The clone carrying this T cell receptor beta chain was observed at least ten times. Antigen specificity is unknown. Time point meaning: patch test 1, 2 weeks after DPC sensitization. Treatment given: therapeutic diphenylcyclopropenone sensitization with weekly scalp DPC. The donor pool consisted of alopecia patients aged 18 to 70 years, considered suitable for DPC. Researchers extracted total RNA from unfractionated whole blood. This sample stems from a study of human T cells and chemical hapten exposure. Notes on the study in general: Counts of TCRs above 1 in 1000 frequency stayed unchanged with DPC sensitization.

This CDR3 is built from 14 residues. Germline CDR1 reads MGHDK; CDR2 reads SYGVNS. The ends were cut back, 3 bases at V and 4 bases at J, with 13 bases in the middle. During construction of the library, unique molecular identifiers were attached to individual cDNA molecules for quantitative, reproducible TCR counting. TCRdb reanalysed the RACE reads using MiXCR and keeps one entry per CDR3 protein. The sample consists of approximately 400,000 distinct CDR3 sequences, approximately 4.4% of them appearing once. Sequencing was performed on whole blood, taken in connection with sensitization to the hapten diphenylcyclopropenone (DPC). The sequence was collected from a woman between 45 and 65 years old with alopecia areata. Some clones in this sample may be carry-over from other donors' samples. The chain recombines TRBV25-1 with TRBJ2-7; D may be TRBD1 (7 bases). The CDR3 loop reads CASSDPQGRYEQYF. In DNA, the CDR3 is TGTGCCAGCAGTGATCCACAGGGGAGGTACGAGCAGTACTTC.